What follows are 23 T cell receptor beta chains derived from one specimen sequenced in a study of vaccination and CD4 T cells after COVID-19. These receptors are not linked to any known antigen. Treatment given: approximately nine-day PBMC culture with coronavirus spike peptide pools or control peptides (ViraFEST assay). Cultured CD4+ T cell DNA was sequenced using the Oncomine TCR Beta short-read assay. TCRdb reanalysed the PCR reads using MiXCR and keeps one entry per CDR3 protein. The sample carries fewer than 20,000 distinct CDR3 sequences, 55% to 75% recorded once. Sequencing was carried out using CD4+ T cells from blood, cultured in vitro. The origin of the receptors is a human donor who had recovered from COVID-19.

Sample share makes this clonotype medium-sized. The rearrangement joins TRBV7-9 to TRBJ1-5, with 8 bases lining up with TRBD1. Germline CDR1 is SEHNR and CDR2 is FQNEAQ (reference sequence). V was pared by 5 bases and J by 2 bases, with 2 bases of the junction left unmatched. This CDR3 region has 14 residues. The CDR3 sequence: CASSPQGGNQPQHF. CDR3 in DNA: TGTGCCAGCAGCCCACAGGGGGGCAATCAGCCCCAGCATTTT.

This clonotype was found a few times. The chain couples TRBV6-1 to TRBJ2-7, with 7 positions matching TRBD2. The CDR3 length is 11 residues. Germline loops: CDR1 MNHNS, CDR2 SASEGT. The junction had 6 bases not matched to a gene; V was cut back by 10 bases and J by 6 bases. CDR3 sequence reads: CAKGGPLEQYF. The CDR3 region has the DNA TGTGCCAAGGGAGGGCCGCTCGAGCAGTACTTC.

The chain has TRBV5-1 and TRBJ2-1; a weak D match, TRBD2 (5 bases). V lost 5 bases, J lost 7 bases, and 16 bases lay in between. The CDR3 length is 14 residues. CDR1 SGHRS and CDR2 YFSETQ come from the germline V gene. The CDR3 is CASRLGERRNEQFF. The CDR3 DNA follows: TGCGCCAGCAGACTTGGGGAGCGGAGGAATGAGCAGTTCTTC.

The chain links TRBV20-1 to TRBJ2-5; no clear D. Germline V lookup: CDR1 DFQATT, CDR2 SNEGSKA (reference sequence). CDR3 length: 15 residues. V was shortened by 3 bases and J by 1 base, with 15 bases between the two germline ends. The CDR3 bases are TGCAGTGCTAGTTTTCTCCGGGCCACCCAAGAGACCCAGTACTTC. It translates to CSASFLRATQETQYF.

The chain links TRBV12-3 or TRBV12-4 to TRBJ2-2, with D maybe TRBD2 (5 bases). There are 14 residues in the CDR3. Trimming left V 2 bases short and J 1 base short, with 5 bases between. The CDR3 nucleotides read TGTGCCAGCAGTTTACGGGAGAACACCGGGGAGCTGTTTTTT. Protein product: CASSLRENTGELFF.

The chain uses TRBV15 and TRBJ1-2; possibly TRBD1 for D (6 bases). Germline assignment: CDR1 LNHNV and CDR2 YYDKDF (reference sequence). This CDR3 contains 15 residues. The V and J ends lost 0 bases and 8 bases respectively, with 16 bases between them. The CDR3 sequence: CATSRESQGLLGYTF. The CDR3 nucleotides are TGTGCCACCAGCAGAGAGAGCCAGGGGCTCTTAGGCTACACCTTC. Drawing the rest from reference TRBV15 and TRBJ1-2, the complete variable domain is DAMVIQNPRYQVTQFGKPVTLSCSQTLNHNVMYWYQQKSSQAPKLLFHYYDKDFNNEADTPDNFQSRRPNTSFCFLDIRSPGLGDTAMYLCATSRESQGLLGYTFGSGTRLTVV.

The genes are TRBV6-5 and TRBJ1-1; 8 nucleotides agree with TRBD1. This CDR3 region has 14 residues. Germline loops: CDR1 MNHEY, CDR2 SVGAGI. V lost 0 bases and J lost 4; bases outside the gene matches: 1. The DNA for the CDR3 is TGTGCCAGCAGTTACTCACAGGGGGGCACTGAAGCTTTCTTT. Translation gives CASSYSQGGTEAFF.

The rearrangement joins TRBV6-5 to TRBJ2-5, with no clear D. The CDR3 is 13 residues long. CDR1 is MNHEY and CDR2 is SVGAGI in the germline V gene. V lost 4 bases and J lost 7, with 13 bases in between. The CDR3 region is CASSFPTPGTQYF. The CDR3 coding sequence is TGTGCCAGCAGTTTTCCCACTCCGGGGACCCAGTACTTC.

This chain links TRBV15 with TRBJ1-1; the D is unclear. The germline gives CDR1 LNHNV, CDR2 YYDKDF (reference sequence). This CDR3 contains 13 residues. V shed 1 base and J shed 3 bases, with 6 bases lying between them. The CDR3, as DNA: TGTGCCACCAGCAGAGGCGGGGACACTGAAGCTTTCTTT. Translating gives CATSRGGDTEAFF.

This sequence joins TRBV30 and TRBJ2-7; D perhaps matches TRBD1 (6 bases). Germline V gives CDR1 GTSNPN, CDR2 SVGIG (reference sequence). The V end lost 3 bases, the J end lost 0 bases, and 12 bases lay between the germline ends. The CDR3 sequence is 14 residues long. In DNA form, the CDR3 reads TGTGCCTGGAGAATTACAGGGACCTCCTACGAGCAGTACTTC. Translation gives CAWRITGTSYEQYF.

The rearrangement links TRBV10-3 to TRBJ2-7; D possibly uses TRBD1 or TRBD2 (5 bases each). Trimming took 6 bases from V and 2 from J, leaving 20 bases between them. CDR3 length: 16 residues. Germline loops: CDR1 ENHRY, CDR2 SYGVKD. The CDR3 region is CAISKKTGAPPYEQYF. In DNA, the CDR3 is TGTGCCATCAGCAAGAAGACCGGGGCCCCCCCCTACGAGCAGTACTTC.

The rearrangement joins TRBV7-2 to TRBJ2-2; D not resolved. V gave up 5 bases and J gave up 2 bases, with 15 bases separating them. In germline, CDR1 is SGHTA, CDR2 FQGNSA. The CDR3 sequence is 16 residues long. For the CDR3, the DNA is TGTGCCAGCAGCCCATTCCAGAGAGACAACACCGGGGAGCTGTTTTTT. As protein: CASSPFQRDNTGELFF. The full variable domain, its missing parts supplied by reference TRBV7-2 and TRBJ2-2, is GAGVSQSPSNKVTEKGKDVELRCDPISGHTALYWYRQSLGQGLEFLIYFQGNSAPDKSGLPSDRFSAERTGGSVSTLTIQRTQQEDSAVYLCASSPFQRDNTGELFFGEGSRLTVL.

V is TRBV9 and J is TRBJ2-3, with D possibly being TRBD2 (5 bases). The CDR3 runs 14 residues. Trimming removed 0 bases at V and 8 bases at J, with 13 bases between. Germline loops: CDR1 SGDLS, CDR2 YYNGEE. For the CDR3, the DNA is TGTGCCAGCAGCGTAGCCGGGGATGTACGTACGCAGTATTTT. It encodes CASSVAGDVRTQYF.

This clonotype was counted between two and nine times. One end of the junction varies from germline; a read error may be responsible. The chain couples TRBV10-3 to TRBJ2-5; 8 bases align to TRBD2. This CDR3 contains 16 residues. Germline-derived CDR1 and CDR2 are ENHRY and SYGVKD. This chain's CDR3 is CASSYPQAGVEETQYF. In DNA form, the CDR3 reads TGTGCCAGCAGTTACCCCCAAGCGGGAGTTGAGGAGACCCAGTACTTC.

Regarding this clonotype: Compared with germline, one end of the junction differs, possibly owing to a read error. The chain employs TRBV2 and TRBJ2-1, with 11 bases lining up with TRBD2. CDR1 and CDR2 from the germline V gene are SNHLY and FYNNEI. The CDR3 is 14 amino acids. DNA for the CDR3: TGTACCAGCAGTGCGGGACTAGCGGCCAATGAGCAGTTCTTC. This translates into CTSSAGLAANEQFF.

V usage is TRBV29-1 and J usage is TRBJ2-1, with D perhaps TRBD2 (6 bases). The germline V and J ends were trimmed by 4 bases and 4 bases, with 14 bases remaining between them. This CDR3 region has 14 residues. Germline values: CDR1 SQVTM, CDR2 ANQGSEA. The CDR3 coding sequence is TGCAGCGTTGGGAGTAGCGGAGTATACAATGAGCAGTTCTTC. Amino acids: CSVGSSGVYNEQFF.

The gene calls are TRBV27 and TRBJ2-3; D unresolved. The germline V gene has CDR1 MNHEY and CDR2 SMNVEV (reference sequence). Deletions cut 1 base from V and 8 bases from J, with 13 bases between. CDR3 length: 14 residues. The CDR3, as DNA: TGTGCCAGCAGTTTATACTCGACCGCCTCTACGCAGTATTTT. It is translated as CASSLYSTASTQYF.

V usage is TRBV27 and J usage is TRBJ2-7, with D possibly matching TRBD1 (5 bases). The germline V gene has CDR1 MNHEY and CDR2 SMNVEV (reference sequence). The V end lost 5 bases, the J end lost 2 bases, and 13 bases lay between the germline ends. CDR3 length equals 14 residues. CDR3 sequence: CASSPLTETYEQYF. For the CDR3, the DNA is TGTGCCAGCAGTCCCCTGACAGAGACCTACGAGCAGTACTTC.

J is TRBJ1-5 and V is TRBV18; a weak D match, TRBD1 (5 bases). The CDR3 is 14 amino acids. Trimming removed 1 base at V and 5 bases at J, with 9 bases between. Germline V CDR1 and CDR2: KGHSH, LQKENI. Written as DNA, the CDR3 is TGTGCCAGCTCACCACAGGGAGGGGATCAGCCCCAGCATTTT. Protein: CASSPQGGDQPQHF.

The J gene is TRBJ1-5, the V gene TRBV19; D gene uncertain. This CDR3 comprises 16 residues. Trimming left V 2 bases short and J 4 bases short, with 15 bases between. The germline V gene has CDR1 LNHDA and CDR2 SQIVND (reference sequence). The CDR3 loop reads CASSIRPMGENQPQHF. The CDR3 DNA follows: TGTGCCAGTAGTATACGCCCAATGGGAGAGAATCAGCCCCAGCATTTT.

The genes are TRBV28 and TRBJ1-1; TRBD1 matches at 7 bases. The V and J ends lost 5 bases and 2 bases, in that order; junction bases with no gene match: 8. The CDR3 runs to 15 residues. From germline, CDR1 is MDHEN and CDR2 SYDVKM. The CDR3 is CASSIPDRVNTEAFF. CDR3 nucleotide sequence: TGTGCCAGCAGTATTCCTGACAGGGTCAACACTGAAGCTTTCTTT.

The V gene is TRBV25-1, the J gene TRBJ1-2; 9 nucleotides align to TRBD1. Germline CDR1 is MGHDK and CDR2 is SYGVNS. The CDR3 is made up of 16 amino acids. After removal of 4 bases from V and 2 bases from J, the junction contained 8 bases not matched to a gene. The CDR3 reads CASSGQSTGGNYGYTF. CDR3 in DNA: TGTGCCAGCAGTGGACAATCGACAGGGGGGAACTATGGCTACACCTTC.

The gene calls are TRBV10-3 and TRBJ2-7; TRBD1 matches 8 bases. The CDR3 covers 14 residues. The V gene's germline CDR1 is ENHRY and CDR2 SYGVKD. Trimming at V came to 5 bases and at J to 5 bases, leaving 8 bases not matched to a gene. The CDR3 region is CAISQDRGFNEQYF. For the CDR3, the DNA is TGTGCCATCAGTCAAGACAGGGGATTCAACGAGCAGTACTTC.